The T cell receptor beta chain under discussion was sequenced for a study of post-analysis software for immune sequencing data. Study in general: Disease trajectories encompassed relapsing-remitting, secondary progressive and progressive-relapsing multiple sclerosis.

A note on this clonotype: As yet, its antigen is unknown.

This CDR3 has 15 residues. Trimming stripped 4 bases from V and 2 bases from J, with 15 bases between. CDR1 and CDR2 from the germline V gene are SGHRS and YFSETQ. Notes on the study in general: A handful of TRBV segments were more frequent in patients than controls; TRBV5-6, TRBV5-1 and TRBV20-1 belonged to this group. Same-batch samples co-clustered strongly by F measure.

TCR beta cDNA libraries included unique molecular identifiers. TCRdb re-called the PCR reads with MiXCR, one entry per CDR3 protein. The sample holds about 540,000 distinct CDR3 sequences, roughly 34% seen once. This sequence originates from a girl under 18 with multiple sclerosis. V is TRBV5-1 and J is TRBJ2-5, with D possibly matching TRBD2 (5 bases). Sequenced: blood. The CDR3 loop reads CASSLAAGNQETQYF. In DNA, the CDR3 is TGCGCCAGCAGCCTGGCCGCCGGGAATCAAGAGACCCAGTACTTC. The whole variable domain, remainder taken from reference TRBV5-1 and TRBJ2-5, is KAGVTQTPRYLIKTRGQQVTLSCSPISGHRSVSWYQQTPGQGLQFLFEYFSETQRNKGNFPGRFSGRQFSNSRSEMNVSTLELGDSALYLCASSLAAGNQETQYFGPGTRLLVL.